These 14 T cell receptor beta chains came from one sample sequenced in a study of blood T cell repertoires in COVID-19. Clones were sequenced by immunoSEQ multiplex PCR, and TCRdb holds only the in-frame ones, with some missing. Of fewer than 200,000 clones detected, around 87% appear once; the ten largest clones hold just over 2.5%. The specimen sequenced was peripheral blood. The source of these receptors is a woman older than 75 with COVID-19, enrolled during active disease.

J is TRBJ2-1 and V is TRBV19; D uncertain. This CDR3 contains 13 residues. CDR1 and CDR2 from the germline V gene are LNHDA and SQIVND (reference sequence). V was trimmed by 1 base and J by 10 bases, leaving 11 bases between them. The CDR3: CASSIVAQPEQFF. The CDR3 DNA sequence: TGTGCCAGTAGTATAGTAGCCCAGCCGGAGCAGTTCTTC.

This chain links TRBV13 with TRBJ1-1, with TRBD1 as a possible D gene (5 bases). CDR3 length: 13 residues. The germline V gene encodes CDR1 PRHDT and CDR2 FYEKMQ (reference sequence). Trimming left V 5 bases short and J 3 bases short, with 10 bases between. DNA for the CDR3: TGTGCCAGCAGCGGAGGGACGGACACTGAAGCTTTCTTT. It yields the protein CASSGGTDTEAFF.

Concerning this clone itself: This sample also contains other DNA sequences that code for the same CDR3. The chain combines TRBV4-2 with TRBJ2-1; possibly TRBD1 for D (5 bases). Trimming left V 2 bases short and J 5 bases short, with 10 bases between. Germline-derived CDR1 and CDR2 are LGHNA and YNFKEQ. This CDR3 is built from 14 residues. As DNA, the CDR3 is TGTGCCAGCAGCCAACAGTCAGGGAACAATGAGCAGTTCTTC. Translating it yields CASSQQSGNNEQFF.

The chain carries TRBV28 and TRBJ1-2; TRBD1 aligns across 7 bases. CDR1 is MDHEN, CDR2 SYDVKM, per germline. J was trimmed by 4 bases and V by 7 bases; bases with no gene match: 6. This CDR3 spans 13 amino acids. The CDR3 DNA sequence: TGTGCCAGCAATCAGGGACAGTTCTATGGCTACACCTTC. Translating gives CASNQGQFYGYTF.

The chain has TRBV19 and TRBJ2-7, with 12 bases lining up with TRBD2. CDR1 LNHDA and CDR2 SQIVND come from the germline V gene (reference sequence). The CDR3 extends over 16 amino acids. The junction had 12 bases not matched to a gene; V was cut back by 5 bases and J by 7 bases. The CDR3 DNA follows: TGTGCCAGTAGTGCCTGGACTAGCGGGAAGCCAGGGGAGCAGTACTTC. Protein: CASSAWTSGKPGEQYF.

V and J are TRBV5-1 and TRBJ2-3; D unclear. This CDR3 is built from 12 residues. Germline-derived CDR1 and CDR2 are SGHRS and YFSETQ. The V end lost 2 bases, the J end lost 1 base, and 2 bases lay between the germline ends. The CDR3, as DNA: TGCGCCAGCAGCTTCGGCACAGATACGCAGTATTTT. Translated: CASSFGTDTQYF.

V and J are TRBV5-1 and TRBJ1-1; D remains unclear. The CDR3 totals 13 residues. Deletions cut 3 bases from V and 6 bases from J, with 12 bases between. Germline values: CDR1 SGHRS, CDR2 YFSETQ. The CDR3 DNA follows: TGCGCCAGCAGCTCGAGGGTGCAAGCTGAAGCTTTCTTT. It encodes CASSSRVQAEAFF.

DNA for the CDR3: TGTGCCAGCTCATTCGCGGGAGGTACAGATACGCAGTATTTT. It is translated as CASSFAGGTDTQYF. The rearrangement joins TRBV18 to TRBJ2-3; 8 bases agree with TRBD2. Looked up from germline, CDR1 is KGHSH and CDR2 is LQKENI. V gave up 5 bases and J gave up 3 bases; unmatched junction bases: 4. CDR3 length: 14 amino acids. Complete variable domain (other parts from reference TRBV18 and TRBJ2-3): NAGVMQNPRHLVRRRGQEARLRCSPMKGHSHVYWYRQLPEEGLKFMVYLQKENIIDESGMPKERFSAEFPKEGPSILRIQQVVRGDSAAYFCASSFAGGTDTQYFGPGTRLTVL.

The chain has TRBV5-6 and TRBJ2-7, with 13 bases lining up with TRBD2. The CDR3 is 15 residues long. Germline assignment: CDR1 SGHDT and CDR2 YYEEEE. The V and J ends lost 4 bases and 4 bases, in that order; junction bases with no gene match: 5. As DNA, the CDR3 is TGTGCCAGCAGCCCGCGGACTAGCGGGAGTTACGAGCAGTACTTC. Its protein product is CASSPRTSGSYEQYF.

V gene TRBV5-1 combines with J gene TRBJ2-3; 7 positions agree with TRBD2. The V and J ends lost 1 base and 3 bases, in that order; junction bases with no gene match: 2. This CDR3 spans 14 amino acids. Germline values: CDR1 SGHRS, CDR2 YFSETQ. The CDR3 region is CASSLQAGTDTQYF. The CDR3 nucleotides are TGCGCCAGCAGCTTGCAAGCGGGGACAGATACGCAGTATTTT.

This clone was counted between two and nine times. This sequence joins TRBV11-2 and TRBJ2-7; possibly TRBD1 for D (5 bases). Germline V gene data show CDR1 as SGHAT and CDR2 as FQNNGV. The CDR3 runs 15 residues. V gave up 2 bases and J gave up 2 bases, with 13 bases separating them. The CDR3: CASSLTPGSTYEQYF. The CDR3 nucleotides are TGTGCCAGCAGCTTAACCCCAGGGTCTACCTACGAGCAGTACTTC.

This sequence joins TRBV4-2 and TRBJ2-5; tentative D call: TRBD2 (6 bases). Germline assignment: CDR1 LGHNA and CDR2 YNFKEQ. V was cut by 1 base and J by 5 bases, with 20 bases left in between. The CDR3 contains 17 residues. CDR3 amino acids: CASSQGPGSGRAETQYF. CDR3 sequence (DNA): TGTGCCAGCAGCCAAGGCCCTGGTAGCGGAAGGGCGGAGACCCAGTACTTC.

Written as DNA, the CDR3 is TGTGCCAGCAGCCAAATCGGGACTAGCGGGAGGGATCAAGAGACCCAGTACTTC. This codes for CASSQIGTSGRDQETQYF. The chain carries TRBV3-1 (or the pseudogene TRBV3-2) and TRBJ2-5; TRBD2 matches 16 bases. The CDR3 sequence is 18 residues long. Germline CDR1 is LGHDT and CDR2 is YNNKEL (reference sequence). After removal of 2 bases from V and 2 bases from J, the junction contained 5 bases not matched to a gene.

The chain is built from TRBV7-9 and TRBJ2-1; 10 positions match TRBD2. V was pared by 3 bases and J by 8 bases, with 4 bases of the junction left unmatched. This CDR3 comprises 14 residues. The germline gives CDR1 SEHNR, CDR2 FQNEAQ (reference sequence). CDR3: CASSFLAGAHEQFF. The CDR3 DNA sequence: TGTGCCAGCAGCTTCCTAGCGGGAGCCCATGAGCAGTTCTTC.